This TCR beta chain originates from a study of beta chain features in type 1 diabetes. Across the whole study: Examined across all samples were about 110,000,000 sorted cells.

This clone was picked up a small number of times. Its matching antigen is unknown. Study conclusions and caveats: A moderate, significant TCRB CDR3 shortening appeared in type 1 diabetes across four CD4+ subsets.

Investigators reverse transcribed all isolated RNA, so they sequenced expressed TCRB transcripts. Clones were read by immunoSEQ multiplex PCR, and TCRdb kept only the in-frame ones, dropping some. Among some 160,000 clones, roughly 9% were seen once, and the ten largest hold 0.7%. Heparinised blood was drawn once per donor, averaging roughly 0.11 L. V gave up 0 bases and J gave up 9 bases, with 15 bases separating them. CDR3 length equals 14 residues. Germline loops: CDR1 SGHNT, CDR2 YYREEE (reference sequence). The sequence was collected from a woman in her thirties with type 1 diabetes. The chain is built from TRBV5-4 and TRBJ2-5; perhaps TRBD2 as D (5 bases). The sample taken for sequencing was central memory CD4+ T cells from blood. The chain's CDR3 is CASSLELGPEAQYF. The CDR3, as DNA: TGTGCCAGCAGCTTGGAGCTAGGACCGGAGGCCCAGTACTTC. Using reference TRBV5-4 and TRBJ2-5 for the parts outside the CDR3, the full variable domain is ETGVTQSPTHLIKTRGQQVTLRCSSQSGHNTVSWYQQALGQGPQFIFQYYREEENGRGNFPPRFSGLQFPNYSSELNVNALELDDSALYLCASSLELGPEAQYFGPGTRLLVL.